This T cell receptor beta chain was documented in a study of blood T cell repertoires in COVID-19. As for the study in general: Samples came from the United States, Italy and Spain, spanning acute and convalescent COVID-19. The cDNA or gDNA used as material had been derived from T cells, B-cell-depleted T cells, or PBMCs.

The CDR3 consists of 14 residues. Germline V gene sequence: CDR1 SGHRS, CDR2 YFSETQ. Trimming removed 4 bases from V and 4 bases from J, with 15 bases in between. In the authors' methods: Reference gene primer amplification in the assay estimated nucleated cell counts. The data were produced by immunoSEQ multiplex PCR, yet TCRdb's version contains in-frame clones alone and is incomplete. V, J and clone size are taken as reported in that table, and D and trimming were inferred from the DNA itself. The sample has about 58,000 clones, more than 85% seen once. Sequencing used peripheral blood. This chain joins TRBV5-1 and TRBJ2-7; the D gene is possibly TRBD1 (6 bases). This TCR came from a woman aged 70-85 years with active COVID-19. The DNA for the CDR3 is TGCGCCAGCAGCGTAGGGACGGGACATTACGAGCAGTACTTC. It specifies CASSVGTGHYEQYF.